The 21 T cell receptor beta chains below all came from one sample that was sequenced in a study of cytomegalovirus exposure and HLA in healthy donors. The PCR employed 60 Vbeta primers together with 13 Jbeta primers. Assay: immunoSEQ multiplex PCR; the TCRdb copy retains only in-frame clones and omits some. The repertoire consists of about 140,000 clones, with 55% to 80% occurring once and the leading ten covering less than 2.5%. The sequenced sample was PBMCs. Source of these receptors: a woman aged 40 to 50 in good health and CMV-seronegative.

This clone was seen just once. In DNA, the CDR3 is TGTGCCAGCAGTTCCCGAGCGGGGGGGGAGCTGTTTTTT. Residues: CASSSRAGGELFF. The chain combines TRBV27 with TRBJ2-2, with TRBD2 matching 7 bases. Trimming cost V 4 bases and J 8 bases; bases outside gene matches: 4. This CDR3 is built from 13 residues. Germline lookup yields CDR1 MNHEY and CDR2 SMNVEV (reference sequence).

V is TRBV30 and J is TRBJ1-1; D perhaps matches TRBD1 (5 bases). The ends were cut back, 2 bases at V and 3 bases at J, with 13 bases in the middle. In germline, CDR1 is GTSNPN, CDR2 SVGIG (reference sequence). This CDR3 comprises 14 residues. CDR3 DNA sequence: TGTGCCTGGAGTTCAACCCTAGGGGACACTGAAGCTTTCTTT. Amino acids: CAWSSTLGDTEAFF.

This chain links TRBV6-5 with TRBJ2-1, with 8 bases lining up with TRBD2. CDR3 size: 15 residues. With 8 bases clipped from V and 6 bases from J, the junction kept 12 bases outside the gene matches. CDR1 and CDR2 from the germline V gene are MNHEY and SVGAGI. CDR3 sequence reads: CASGGTRTSFNEQFF. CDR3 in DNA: TGTGCCAGCGGCGGGACGCGGACTAGCTTCAATGAGCAGTTCTTC.

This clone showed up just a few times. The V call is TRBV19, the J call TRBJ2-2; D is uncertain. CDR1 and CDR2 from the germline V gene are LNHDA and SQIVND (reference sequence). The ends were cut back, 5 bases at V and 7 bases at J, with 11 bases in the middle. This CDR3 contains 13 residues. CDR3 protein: CASSWSSGGELFF. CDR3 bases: TGTGCCAGTAGTTGGTCATCCGGCGGGGAGCTGTTTTTT.

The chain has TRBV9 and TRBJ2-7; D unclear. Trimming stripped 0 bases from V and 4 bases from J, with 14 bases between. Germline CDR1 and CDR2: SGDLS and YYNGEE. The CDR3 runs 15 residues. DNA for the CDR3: TGTGCCAGCAGCGTAGACAGAGCTGATTTTTACGAGCAGTACTTC. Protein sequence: CASSVDRADFYEQYF.

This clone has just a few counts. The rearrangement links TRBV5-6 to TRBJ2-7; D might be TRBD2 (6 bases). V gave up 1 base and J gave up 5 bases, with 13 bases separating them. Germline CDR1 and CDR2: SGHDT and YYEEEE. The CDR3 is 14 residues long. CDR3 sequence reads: CASSLRLAWDEQYF. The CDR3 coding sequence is TGTGCCAGCAGCTTGAGGCTAGCGTGGGACGAGCAGTACTTC.

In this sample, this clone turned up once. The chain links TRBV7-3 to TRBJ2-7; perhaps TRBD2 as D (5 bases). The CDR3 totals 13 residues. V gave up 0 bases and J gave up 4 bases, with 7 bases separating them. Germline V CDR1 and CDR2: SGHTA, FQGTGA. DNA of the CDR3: TGTGCCAGCAGCTTAACCCGGGATTACGAGCAGTACTTC. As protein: CASSLTRDYEQYF. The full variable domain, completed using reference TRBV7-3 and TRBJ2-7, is GAGVSQTPSNKVTEKGKYVELRCDPISGHTALYWYRQSLGQGPEFLIYFQGTGAADDSGLPNDRFFAVRPEGSVSTLKIQRTERGDSAVYLCASSLTRDYEQYFGPGTRLTVT.

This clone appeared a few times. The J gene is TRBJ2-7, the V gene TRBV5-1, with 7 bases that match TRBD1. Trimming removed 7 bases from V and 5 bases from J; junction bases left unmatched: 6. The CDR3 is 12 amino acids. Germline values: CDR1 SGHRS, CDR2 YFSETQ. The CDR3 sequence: CASSVGGHEQYF. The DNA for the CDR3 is TGCGCCAGCTCGGTAGGGGGCCACGAGCAGTACTTC.

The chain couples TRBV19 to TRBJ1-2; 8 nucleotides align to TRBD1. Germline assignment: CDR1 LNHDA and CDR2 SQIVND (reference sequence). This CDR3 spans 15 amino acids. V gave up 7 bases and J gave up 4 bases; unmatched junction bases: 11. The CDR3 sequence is CASKDRGYSGYGYTF. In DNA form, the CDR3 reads TGTGCCAGTAAAGACAGGGGTTACTCTGGCTATGGCTACACCTTC.

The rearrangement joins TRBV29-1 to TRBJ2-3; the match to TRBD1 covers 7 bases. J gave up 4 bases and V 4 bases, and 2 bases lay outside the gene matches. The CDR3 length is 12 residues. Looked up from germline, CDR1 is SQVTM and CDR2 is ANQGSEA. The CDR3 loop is CSVADRADTQYF. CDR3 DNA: TGCAGCGTTGCCGACAGGGCAGATACGCAGTATTTT.

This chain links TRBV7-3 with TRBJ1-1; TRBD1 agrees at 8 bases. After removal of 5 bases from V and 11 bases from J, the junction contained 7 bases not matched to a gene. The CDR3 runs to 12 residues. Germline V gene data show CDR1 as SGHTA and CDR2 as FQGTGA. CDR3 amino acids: CASSLARGRAFF. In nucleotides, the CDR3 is TGTGCCAGCAGCCTTGCCAGGGGGCGGGCTTTCTTT.

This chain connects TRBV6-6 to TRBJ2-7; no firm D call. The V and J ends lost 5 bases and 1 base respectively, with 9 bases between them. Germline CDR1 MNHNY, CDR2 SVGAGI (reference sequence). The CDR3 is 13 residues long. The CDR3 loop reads CASSDQVSYEQYF. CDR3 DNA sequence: TGTGCCAGCAGTGATCAGGTTTCCTACGAGCAGTACTTC.

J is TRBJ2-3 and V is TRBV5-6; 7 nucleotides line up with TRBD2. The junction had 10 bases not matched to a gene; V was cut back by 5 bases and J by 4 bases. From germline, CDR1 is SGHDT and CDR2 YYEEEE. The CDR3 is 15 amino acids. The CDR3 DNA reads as TGTGCCAGCAGTTTCAGCGGGGCCAGGGCAGATACGCAGTATTTT. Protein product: CASSFSGARADTQYF.

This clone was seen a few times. The CDR3 reads CAWSVWDSYSNQPQHF. In DNA, the CDR3 is TGTGCCTGGAGTGTCTGGGACTCCTATAGCAATCAGCCCCAGCATTTT. The gene calls are TRBV30 and TRBJ1-5; D possibly corresponds to TRBD1 (5 bases). Germline values: CDR1 GTSNPN, CDR2 SVGIG (reference sequence). The CDR3 loop spans 16 amino acids. V was cut by 0 bases and J by 0 bases, with 12 bases left in between.

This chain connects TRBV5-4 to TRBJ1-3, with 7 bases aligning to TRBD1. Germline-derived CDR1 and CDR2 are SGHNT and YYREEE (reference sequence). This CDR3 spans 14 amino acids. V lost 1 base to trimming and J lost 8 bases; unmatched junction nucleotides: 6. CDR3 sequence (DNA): TGTGCCAGCAGCTTGCAGGGGGACAGACACACCATATATTTT. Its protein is CASSLQGDRHTIYF.

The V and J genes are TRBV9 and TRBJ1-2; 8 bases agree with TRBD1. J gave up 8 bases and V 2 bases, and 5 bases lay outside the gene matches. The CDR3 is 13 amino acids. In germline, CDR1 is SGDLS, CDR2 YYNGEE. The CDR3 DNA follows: TGTGCCAGCAGCGTTGACAGGGGACGGGGCTACACCTTC. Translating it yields CASSVDRGRGYTF.

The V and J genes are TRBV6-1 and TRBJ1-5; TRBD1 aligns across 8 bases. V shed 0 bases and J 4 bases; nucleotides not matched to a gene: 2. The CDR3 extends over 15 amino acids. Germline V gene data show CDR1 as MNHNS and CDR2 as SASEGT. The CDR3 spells CASSEATGGNQPQHF. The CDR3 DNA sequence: TGTGCCAGCAGTGAAGCAACAGGGGGGAATCAGCCCCAGCATTTT.

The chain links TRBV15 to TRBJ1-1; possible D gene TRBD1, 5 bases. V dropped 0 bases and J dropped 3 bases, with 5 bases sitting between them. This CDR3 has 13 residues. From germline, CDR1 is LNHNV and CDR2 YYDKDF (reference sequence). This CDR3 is CATSREQDTEAFF. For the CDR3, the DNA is TGTGCCACCAGCAGAGAACAGGACACTGAAGCTTTCTTT.

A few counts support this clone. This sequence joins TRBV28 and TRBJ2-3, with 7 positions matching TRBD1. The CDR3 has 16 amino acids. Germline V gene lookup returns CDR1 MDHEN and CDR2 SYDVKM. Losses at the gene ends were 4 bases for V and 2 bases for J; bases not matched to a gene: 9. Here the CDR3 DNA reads TGTGCCAGCAGTTCCATTGGGACAGAGTACACAGATACGCAGTATTTT. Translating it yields CASSSIGTEYTDTQYF.

CDR3 protein: CASSHRNANSPLHF. The CDR3 coding sequence is TGTGCCAGTAGTCACAGGAACGCCAATTCACCCCTCCACTTT. The chain carries TRBV19 and TRBJ1-6; a weak D match, TRBD1 (5 bases). The CDR3 covers 14 residues. Trimming cost V 5 bases and J 7 bases, with 12 bases left between them. Germline CDR1 is LNHDA and CDR2 is SQIVND (reference sequence).

DNA for the CDR3: TGTGCCAGCAGCTTAGACTTGGGCAGGGTGAACACTGAAGCTTTCTTT. This translates into CASSLDLGRVNTEAFF. The chain joins TRBV7-2 to TRBJ1-1, with a possible D match to TRBD1 (5 bases). Germline CDR1 is SGHTA and CDR2 is FQGNSA. CDR3 size: 16 residues. Trimming stripped 1 base from V and 0 bases from J, with 12 bases between.